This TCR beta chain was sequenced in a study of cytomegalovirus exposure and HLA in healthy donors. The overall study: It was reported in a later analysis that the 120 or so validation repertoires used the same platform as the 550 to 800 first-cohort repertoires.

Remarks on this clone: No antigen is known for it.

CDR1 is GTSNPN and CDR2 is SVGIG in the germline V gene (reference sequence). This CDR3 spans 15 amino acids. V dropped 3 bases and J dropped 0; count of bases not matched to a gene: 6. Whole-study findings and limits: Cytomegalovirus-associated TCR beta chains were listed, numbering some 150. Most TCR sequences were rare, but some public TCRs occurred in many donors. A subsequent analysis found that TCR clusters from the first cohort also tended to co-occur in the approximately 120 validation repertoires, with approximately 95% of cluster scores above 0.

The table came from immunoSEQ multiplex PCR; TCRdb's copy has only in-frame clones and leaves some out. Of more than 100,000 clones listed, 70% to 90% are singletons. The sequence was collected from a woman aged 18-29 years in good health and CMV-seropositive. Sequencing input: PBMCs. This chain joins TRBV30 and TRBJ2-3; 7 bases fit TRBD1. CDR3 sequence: CAWRGQKASTDTQYF. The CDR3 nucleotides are TGTGCCTGGAGGGGACAGAAAGCGAGCACAGATACGCAGTATTTT.